The source of this TCR beta chain is a study of blood T cell repertoires in COVID-19. Background on the study: T cells, B-cell-depleted T cells, or PBMCs provided the cDNA or gDNA that served as material.

Source study methods: The assay estimated nucleated cells by amplifying reference gene primers. The repertoire was sequenced with immunoSEQ multiplex PCR; TCRdb's copy has only in-frame clones and lacks some. That table gives V, J and clone size, and the DNA gave D and trimming. The sample has roughly 50,000 clones; 80% to 90% are singletons. The receptor comes from a man between 50 and 59 years old with acute or convalescent COVID-19. Sequencing input: peripheral blood.

The CDR3 spells CASSQVFPSGANVLTF. The CDR3 region has the DNA TGCGCCAGCAGCCAAGTCTTCCCGAGTGGGGCCAACGTCCTGACTTTC. The V call is TRBV4-1, the J call TRBJ2-6; D not certain. Trimming cost V 1 base and J 3 bases, with 10 bases left between them. The germline gives CDR1 MGHRA, CDR2 YSYEKL. CDR3 length: 16 amino acids.